The 7 T cell receptor beta chains below come from one sample, sequenced in a study of shared clonotypes between healthy human individuals. The method was immunoSEQ multiplex PCR; TCRdb's version includes in-frame clones alone and lacks a portion of them. The table includes fewer than 2.5 million clones, roughly 93% detected once. The sample consisted of naive CD4+ T cells from PBMCs. Subset in this sample: CD45RA+ positively selected. The receptors shown here come from a man between 18 and 35 years old in good health. Some clones in this sample may be carry-over from other donors' samples.

V gene TRBV7-9 combines with J gene TRBJ2-2; 9 positions agree with TRBD1. CDR1 and CDR2 from the germline V gene are SEHNR and FQNEAQ (reference sequence). The CDR3 covers 17 residues. V lost 2 bases and J lost 3; bases outside the gene matches: 7. The CDR3 loop reads CASSLLPGTGYTGELFF. The CDR3 DNA follows: TGTGCCAGCAGCTTATTACCAGGGACAGGGTACACCGGGGAGCTGTTTTTT.

Worth noting for this clone: Other DNA sequences in the same sample also yield this CDR3. The chain joins TRBV19 to TRBJ2-2; TRBD1 aligns across 10 bases. The CDR3 is 16 amino acids. Germline trimming cut 6 bases from V and 2 bases from J; bases unmatched to any gene: 6. From germline, CDR1 is LNHDA and CDR2 SQIVND (reference sequence). The CDR3 DNA reads as TGTGCCAGTAGCACGACAGGGGGCGGCAACACCGGGGAGCTGTTTTTT. Amino acid sequence: CASSTTGGGNTGELFF. The variable domain in full, completed from reference TRBV19 and TRBJ2-2, reads DGGITQSPKYLFRKEGQNVTLSCEQNLNHDAMYWYRQDPGQGLRLIYYSQIVNDFQKGDIAEGYSVSREKKESFPLTVTSAQKNPTAFYLCASSTTGGGNTGELFFGEGSRLTVL.

With respect to this clone: In the same sample, other DNA sequences code for this CDR3. The V call is TRBV25-1, the J call TRBJ1-1, with D tentatively TRBD1 (5 bases). Deletions cut 1 base from V and 1 base from J, with 7 bases between. CDR3 length equals 14 residues. Looked up from germline, CDR1 is MGHDK and CDR2 is SYGVNS. The chain's CDR3 is CASSESGENTEAFF. For the CDR3, the DNA is TGTGCCAGCAGTGAATCGGGGGAGAACACTGAAGCTTTCTTT.

V and J are TRBV6-4 and TRBJ1-4; D might be TRBD1 (6 bases). The CDR3 length is 16 residues. Deletions cut 7 bases from V and 4 bases from J, with 19 bases between. Germline V gives CDR1 MRHNA, CDR2 SNTAGT. CDR3 region: CASNRKLTGNNEKLFF. The CDR3 DNA follows: TGTGCCAGCAATCGGAAATTGACAGGTAATAATGAAAAACTGTTTTTT.

In this sample, this clone turned up once. This sequence joins TRBV9 and TRBJ2-5; D possibly corresponds to TRBD2 (6 bases). Germline V gene sequence: CDR1 SGDLS, CDR2 YYNGEE. The CDR3 sequence is 15 residues long. V lost 4 bases and J 4 bases, leaving 17 bases between the germline ends. The chain's CDR3 is CASSPYGAGIETQYF. The CDR3 nucleotides are TGTGCCAGCAGCCCCTATGGGGCGGGAATAGAGACCCAGTACTTC.

The chain couples TRBV6-1 to TRBJ2-5, with a weak D call TRBD2 (5 bases). The CDR3 has 14 residues. The V and J ends lost 5 bases and 4 bases respectively, with 14 bases between them. Germline assignment: CDR1 MNHNS and CDR2 SASEGT. CDR3 in DNA: TGTGCCAGCAGTCTGTCACACGGAGGAGAGACCCAGTACTTC. Protein sequence: CASSLSHGGETQYF.

J is TRBJ1-3 and V is TRBV14, with TRBD1 as a possible D gene (5 bases). The CDR3 extends over 14 amino acids. Trimming pared 1 base from V and 4 bases from J, leaving 8 bases between. Germline lookup yields CDR1 SGHDN and CDR2 FVKESK. The CDR3 DNA reads TGTGCCAGCAGCCAAGGCGGGGGAGGAAACACCATATATTTT. Translating gives CASSQGGGGNTIYF.